This is a list of T cell receptor beta chains from one sample in a study of early T cells in non-severe SARS-CoV-2 infection. MiXCR was run by TCRdb on the 5' RACE reads, yielding one entry per CDR3 protein. The profile covers about 25,000 distinct CDR3 sequences, with nearly 5% appearing a single time and 6.6% taken by the ten largest. The sequenced sample consisted of whole blood. These receptors all come from an adult who was a healthcare worker with PCR-confirmed SARS-CoV-2 infection or an uninfected control (not recorded which). CDR3s include the opening cysteine and the closing phenylalanine or tryptophan. Each record gives: D gene, V gene, clone size, J gene, CDR3 protein, CDR3 DNA. D genes are given only for firm matches. The size field is filled for only some rows; it gives once, few, many or a size class.

D gene: .
V gene: TRBV7-9
clone size: .
J gene: TRBJ1-1
CDR3 protein: CASSPPWGLTEAFF
CDR3 DNA: TGTGCCAGCAGCCCTCCGTGGGGGCTCACTGAAGCTTTCTTT

D gene: TRBD1
V gene: TRBV9
clone size: many
J gene: TRBJ2-1
CDR3 protein: CASSVAERGRVFF
CDR3 DNA: TGTGCCAGCAGCGTAGCGGAGAGGGGGCGTGTGTTCTTC

D gene: .
V gene: TRBV29-1
clone size: .
J gene: TRBJ2-7
CDR3 protein: CSVEDRDGKAYEQYF
CDR3 DNA: TGCAGCGTTGAAGATCGGGACGGGAAGGCCTACGAGCAGTACTTC

D gene: .
V gene: TRBV6-5
clone size: few
J gene: TRBJ2-2
CDR3 protein: CASSQTGELFF
CDR3 DNA: TGTGCCAGCAGCCAAACCGGGGAGCTGTTTTTT

D gene: .
V gene: TRBV6-6
clone size: many
J gene: TRBJ2-7
CDR3 protein: CASTTSHSSSYEQYF
CDR3 DNA: TGTGCCAGCACCACCTCACACAGTAGCTCCTACGAGCAGTACTTC

D gene: .
V gene: TRBV20-1
clone size: many
J gene: TRBJ2-7
CDR3 protein: CSARALEGRPYEQYF
CDR3 DNA: TGCAGTGCTAGAGCCTTAGAGGGAAGACCCTACGAGCAGTACTTC

D gene: .
V gene: TRBV14
clone size: medium-sized
J gene: TRBJ2-2
CDR3 protein: CASRPHQKNTGELFF
CDR3 DNA: TGTGCCAGCAGACCCCACCAGAAGAACACCGGGGAGCTGTTTTTT

D gene: .
V gene: TRBV5-1
clone size: many
J gene: TRBJ2-3
CDR3 protein: CASRGGDTQYF
CDR3 DNA: TGCGCCAGCCGCGGAGGGGATACGCAGTATTTT

D gene: .
V gene: TRBV20-1
clone size: many
J gene: TRBJ2-2
CDR3 protein: CSARRLAAGELFF
CDR3 DNA: TGCAGTGCTAGACGGCTAGCCGCCGGGGAGCTGTTTTTT

D gene: .
V gene: TRBV7-8
clone size: many
J gene: TRBJ2-7
CDR3 protein: CASSLIGTNAYEQYF
CDR3 DNA: TGTGCCAGCAGCTTAATCGGGACCAACGCCTACGAGCAGTACTTC

D gene: .
V gene: TRBV2
clone size: .
J gene: TRBJ1-5
CDR3 protein: CASTSASNQPQHF
CDR3 DNA: TGTGCCAGCACCTCGGCCAGCAATCAGCCCCAGCATTTT

D gene: TRBD2
V gene: TRBV29-1
clone size: .
J gene: TRBJ2-1
CDR3 protein: CSVEDKGTSANEQFF
CDR3 DNA: TGCAGCGTTGAAGATAAAGGGACTAGTGCAAATGAGCAGTTCTTC

D gene: .
V gene: TRBV7-3
clone size: once
J gene: TRBJ2-3
CDR3 protein: CASGSSGTSDTQYF
CDR3 DNA: TGTGCCAGCGGCTCCTCCGGGACTTCAGATACGCAGTATTTT

D gene: TRBD2
V gene: TRBV30
clone size: many
J gene: TRBJ2-7
CDR3 protein: CAWSSLAGLEQYF
CDR3 DNA: TGTGCCTGGAGTTCACTAGCGGGCTTGGAGCAGTACTTC

D gene: TRBD1
V gene: TRBV11-2
clone size: many
J gene: TRBJ2-4
CDR3 protein: CASSESVRGSPIQYF
CDR3 DNA: TGTGCCAGCAGCGAAAGCGTCAGGGGGTCCCCAATTCAGTACTTC

D gene: .
V gene: TRBV2
clone size: many
J gene: TRBJ2-3
CDR3 protein: CASSEGGYTQYF
CDR3 DNA: TGTGCCAGCAGTGAAGGTGGATATACGCAGTATTTT

D gene: .
V gene: TRBV2
clone size: many
J gene: TRBJ2-5
CDR3 protein: CASSLGDQETQYF
CDR3 DNA: TGTGCCAGCAGCCTCGGGGATCAAGAGACCCAGTACTTC

D gene: .
V gene: TRBV19
clone size: many
J gene: TRBJ2-2
CDR3 protein: CASMWASGDTGELFF
CDR3 DNA: TGTGCCAGTATGTGGGCCTCGGGGGACACCGGGGAGCTGTTTTTT